This T cell receptor (beta chain) is from a study of blood T cells in healthy people across ages. This clonotype has more than one count but fewer than ten. Its antigen is still unknown. A sample-barcoded 5' primer and a J-beta primer mix were used in a second PCR of about 6 to 11 cycles. MiXCR was run by TCRdb on the 5' RACE reads, yielding one entry per CDR3 protein. The profile shows about 1,400,000 distinct CDR3 sequences, roughly 40% of them singletons. CDR1 DFQATT and CDR2 SNEGSKA come from the germline V gene (reference sequence). The CDR3 sequence is 13 residues long. V lost 0 bases to trimming and J lost 3 bases, with 6 bases between them. General observations from the study: Expanded clonotype changes were possibly confounded by unknown donor CMV status.

Total RNA was extracted at no less than 5.5 micrograms per sample. This receptor was taken from a woman aged 18-29 years in good health. The sample consisted of blood. The chain has TRBV20-1 and TRBJ2-4, with TRBD2 as a possible D gene (5 bases). The CDR3 DNA reads as TGCAGTGCTAGAGACAGCGGCAAAAACATTCAGTACTTC. It translates to CSARDSGKNIQYF.